The 2 T cell receptor beta chains listed next were all sequenced from one sample in a study of T cell responses to AZD1222 COVID-19 vaccine. Measured with immunoSEQ multiplex PCR; TCRdb has only the in-frame clones, and not every one. The profile shows 200,000 to 250,000 clones, roughly 94% of them singletons. Sequences were derived from peripheral blood, sampled 28 days after the second dose of the MenACWY control vaccine. These receptors were obtained from an adult who received the MenACWY meningococcal vaccine as a control.

The gene calls are TRBV12-3 or TRBV12-4 and TRBJ1-2; TRBD1 is a possible D gene (6 bases). The CDR3 extends over 13 amino acids. The V gene lost 5 bases and the J gene lost 7 bases, with 14 bases spanning the gap. CDR3 DNA: TGTGCCAGCAGTCAAACTACAGGGACTGGCTACACCTTC. Its translation is CASSQTTGTGYTF.

This sequence joins TRBV7-2 and TRBJ2-7; D is possibly TRBD2 (6 bases). CDR3 size: 14 residues. With 3 bases removed from V and 3 bases from J, the gap between germline ends came to 12 bases. From germline, CDR1 is SGHTA and CDR2 FQGNSA. The CDR3 is CASSFGAGNYEQYF. CDR3 sequence (DNA): TGTGCCAGCAGCTTTGGAGCGGGCAACTACGAGCAGTACTTC.